This T cell receptor beta chain emerged from a study of early T cells in non-severe SARS-CoV-2 infection (dated by TCRdb to the early 2020s). Notes on the research overall: Bulk RNA from unsorted whole blood was used for TCR sequencing, so alpha and beta chains could not be paired. Study-level results and caveats: VDJdb matching was skewed toward anti-spike CD8 responses and likely underestimated virus-specific expansions, missing private and CD4 specificities.

A case-control design nested within a healthcare worker cohort in London, UK, was used, with weekly nasopharyngeal swab PCR tests and blood sampling performed. Healthcare workers were recruited between 23 and 31 March 2020, during the week of the UK lockdown, and were followed weekly for up to roughly 15 weeks. The library was built by means of 5' RACE. For sequencing, a NextSeq 500 was employed. The TCR library protocol attached unique molecular identifiers to individual cDNA molecules to correct for sequencing error and PCR bias. Sequencing covered both TCR alpha and beta chains, and within each sample the abundances of alpha and beta sequences were tightly co-correlated. In the original analysis: Decombinator V4 was used to annotate the V gene, J gene and CDR3 of the TCR sequences. TCRs were defined as expanded if a significant change between any two time points was detected under a Poisson model with p below 0.0001. TCR abundances were normalised to the total number of TCRs sequenced per sample and were expressed as counts per million. TRAV1-2 paired with TRAJ12, TRAJ20 or TRAJ33 defined MAIT TCRs, while TRAV10 paired with TRAJ18 defined iNKT TCRs. VDJdb, accessed on 1 November 2021, was searched for TCRs annotated for CMV, EBV and SARS-CoV-2, and TCRs annotated for more than one antigen were excluded. The public reads were run again by TCRdb, first through fastp at Q25 and then through MiXCR, and only productive beta chains were kept. Rows with a matching CDR3 protein are joined into one entry that keeps the most common DNA and genes. None of the V and J calls come from the authors' own analysis; TCRdb made them. This sample gives some 60,000 distinct CDR3 sequences in total; over 9.5% of them show up just once. The top ten clonotypes cover approximately 1.3% of the sample.

Including cysteine and phenylalanine, the CDR3 has 14 amino acids. Only the CDR3 DNA stays, 42 bases, in frame from base 1. The germline V gene encodes CDR1 MNHEY and CDR2 SVGEGT. From V the trimming removes 0 bases and from J it removes 13 bases, while the gene matches leave 6 bases of the junction unaccounted for. Points on this clonotype: What antigen it recognizes has not been identified. There are no base qualities to consult, and no much larger clone falls within one base.

Sequenced material: whole blood, taken at baseline. The sequence was collected from an adult who was a healthcare worker with PCR-confirmed SARS-CoV-2 infection or an uninfected control (not recorded which). The sequence joins TRBV6-2 or TRBV6-3 to TRBJ1-6; a stretch of 7 junction bases matches TRBD1. The CDR3: CASSYSGQISPLHF. The base sequence is TGTGCCAGCAGTTACTCGGGACAGATATCCCCCCTCCACTTT.